The clone carrying this TCR beta chain was observed at least ten times. Its target is not known. This sample is drawn from a study of human T cells and chemical hapten exposure. Study-level background: The sensitizer, 2% DPC, was used on around 2 cm by around 2 cm of upper inner arm skin.

Time point defined: patch test 3, about 24 weeks after DPC sensitization. Regarding treatment: therapeutic diphenylcyclopropenone sensitization with weekly scalp DPC. Alopecia patients deemed DPC-suitable, aged 18 to 70, excluding pregnancy. Study conclusions and caveats: The immune response of these alopecia patients might not match healthy individuals'.

Individual cDNA molecules each carried unique molecular identifiers attached by the library. MiXCR was run by TCRdb on the RACE reads, yielding one entry per CDR3 protein. The sample has tens of thousands of distinct CDR3 sequences, 10% to 15% seen once. The sample in question was whole blood, obtained in connection with sensitization to the hapten diphenylcyclopropenone (DPC). The clonotype originates from a woman between 50 and 59 years old with alopecia areata. Some clones in this sample may be carry-over from other donors' samples.

The CDR3 DNA is TGTGCCAGCAGCTTATTGGGGCACGTTGAAGCTTTCTTT. This gives the protein CASSLLGHVEAFF. The chain links TRBV7-9 to TRBJ1-1; D is perhaps TRBD1 (5 bases). The V gene lost 2 bases and the J gene lost 7 bases, with 11 bases spanning the gap. This CDR3 has 13 amino acids. The germline V gene has CDR1 SEHNR and CDR2 FQNEAQ (reference sequence).